Each of the 5 T cell receptor beta chains below was sequenced from the same sample in a study of T-cell memory formation after mild COVID-19. TCRdb reanalysed the 5' RACE reads using MiXCR and keeps one entry per CDR3 protein. The sample contains some 490,000 distinct CDR3 sequences, roughly 18% of which appear only once. Sequencing was performed on PBMCs or a T cell subset sorted from them (not recorded which). These receptors were obtained from an adult woman who had mild COVID-19 (a few samples of this study predate the infection). Cell type and time point are not known.

This rearrangement joins TRBV29-1 to TRBJ2-1; 10 bases agree with TRBD2. Germline V gene lookup returns CDR1 SQVTM and CDR2 ANQGSEA. CDR3 length equals 16 residues. Trimming at V came to 4 bases and at J to 0 bases, leaving 6 bases not matched to a gene. DNA for the CDR3: TGCAGCGTTGGCGGGACTAGCGTTAGCTCCTACAATGAGCAGTTCTTC. It specifies CSVGGTSVSSYNEQFF.

The V call is TRBV24-1, the J call TRBJ2-3, with TRBD2 as a possible D gene (5 bases). Germline V gives CDR1 KGHDR, CDR2 SFDVKD. The CDR3 is 13 amino acids. The ends were cut back, 5 bases at V and 8 bases at J, with 13 bases in the middle. This CDR3 reads CATSVDRGATQYF. The CDR3 nucleotides read TGTGCCACCAGTGTTGATCGGGGAGCTACGCAGTATTTT.

This clonotype was detected a few times. CDR3 sequence reads: CASSSWGQGEETQYF. The CDR3 region has the DNA TGTGCCAGCAGCTCCTGGGGACAGGGTGAAGAGACCCAGTACTTC. The chain uses TRBV5-6 and TRBJ2-5, with TRBD1 matching over 9 bases. This CDR3 contains 15 residues. With 3 bases clipped from V and 3 bases from J, the junction kept 6 bases outside the gene matches. Germline CDR1 reads SGHDT; CDR2 reads YYEEEE.

The V gene is TRBV15, the J gene TRBJ2-5; 9 nucleotides match TRBD2. V shed 3 bases, J shed 7 bases, and the junction held 12 bases outside the gene matches. The CDR3 covers 16 residues. Germline CDR1 LNHNV, CDR2 YYDKDF (reference sequence). The DNA of the CDR3 is TGTGCCACCAGCAGTCCCACTAGCGGGCGCGACGGGACCCAGTACTTC. Its translation: CATSSPTSGRDGTQYF. Full variable domain (remainder filled in from reference TRBV15 and TRBJ2-5): DAMVIQNPRYQVTQFGKPVTLSCSQTLNHNVMYWYQQKSSQAPKLLFHYYDKDFNNEADTPDNFQSRRPNTSFCFLDIRSPGLGDTAMYLCATSSPTSGRDGTQYFGPGTRLLVL.

This clonotype was counted a few times. This sequence joins TRBV27 and TRBJ1-5; D unresolved. Germline CDR1 is MNHEY and CDR2 is SMNVEV (reference sequence). The CDR3 extends over 14 amino acids. V dropped 2 bases and J dropped 7 bases, with 12 bases sitting between them. CDR3 DNA sequence: TGTGCCAGCAGTTTAACCTTTACGGGCCAGCCCCAGCATTTT. This codes for CASSLTFTGQPQHF.